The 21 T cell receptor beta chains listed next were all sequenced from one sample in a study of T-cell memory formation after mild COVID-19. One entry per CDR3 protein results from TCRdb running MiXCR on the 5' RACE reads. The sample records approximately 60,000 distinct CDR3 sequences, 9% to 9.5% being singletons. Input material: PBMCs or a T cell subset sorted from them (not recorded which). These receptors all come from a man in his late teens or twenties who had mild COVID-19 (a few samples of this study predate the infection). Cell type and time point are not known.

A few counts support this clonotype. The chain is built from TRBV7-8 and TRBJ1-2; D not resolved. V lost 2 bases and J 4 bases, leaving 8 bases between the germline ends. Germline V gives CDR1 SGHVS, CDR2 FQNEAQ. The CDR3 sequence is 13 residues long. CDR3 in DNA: TGTGCCAGCAGCTTAAGGACCGGCTATGGCTACACCTTC. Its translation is CASSLRTGYGYTF.

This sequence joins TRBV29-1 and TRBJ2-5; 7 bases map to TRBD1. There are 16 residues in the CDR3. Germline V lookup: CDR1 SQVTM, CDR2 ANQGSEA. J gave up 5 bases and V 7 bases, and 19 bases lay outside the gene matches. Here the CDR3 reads CSGLAPRQGVSETQYF. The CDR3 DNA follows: TGCAGCGGTTTAGCCCCGAGACAGGGTGTTTCGGAGACCCAGTACTTC.

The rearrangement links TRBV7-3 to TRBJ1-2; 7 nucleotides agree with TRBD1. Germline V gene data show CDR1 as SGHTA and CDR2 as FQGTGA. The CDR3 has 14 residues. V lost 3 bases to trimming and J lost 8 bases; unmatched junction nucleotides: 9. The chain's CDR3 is CASSFTGQLEGYTF. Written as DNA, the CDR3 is TGTGCCAGCAGCTTTACGGGACAGTTGGAAGGCTACACCTTC.

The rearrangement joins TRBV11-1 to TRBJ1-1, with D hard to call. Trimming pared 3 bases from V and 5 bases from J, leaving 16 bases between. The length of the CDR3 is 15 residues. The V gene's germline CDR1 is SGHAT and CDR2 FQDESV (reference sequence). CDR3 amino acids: CASSLQSGDRTEAFF. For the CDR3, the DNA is TGTGCCAGCAGCTTGCAGTCCGGGGATAGGACTGAAGCTTTCTTT.

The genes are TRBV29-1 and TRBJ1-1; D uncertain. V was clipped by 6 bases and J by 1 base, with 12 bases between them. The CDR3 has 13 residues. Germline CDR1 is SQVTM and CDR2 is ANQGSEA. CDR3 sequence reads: CSVTLHENTEAFF. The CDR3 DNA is TGCAGCGTGACCTTACACGAGAACACTGAAGCTTTCTTT.

The CDR3 DNA follows: TGTGCCAGCAGCTTAGATGGTCCCTCAGTCGATGAGCAGTTCTTC. Translation: CASSLDGPSVDEQFF. This chain links TRBV11-3 with TRBJ2-1; D is undetermined. CDR1 and CDR2 (germline): SGHNT, YENEEA. V lost 0 bases and J 8 bases, leaving 14 bases between the germline ends. The CDR3 consists of 15 residues.

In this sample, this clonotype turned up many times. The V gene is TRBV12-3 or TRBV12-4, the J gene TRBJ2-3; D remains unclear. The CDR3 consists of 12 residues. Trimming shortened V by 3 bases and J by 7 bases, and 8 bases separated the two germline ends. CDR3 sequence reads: CASSFGGNTQYF. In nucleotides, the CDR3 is TGTGCCAGCAGTTTTGGTGGGAATACGCAGTATTTT.

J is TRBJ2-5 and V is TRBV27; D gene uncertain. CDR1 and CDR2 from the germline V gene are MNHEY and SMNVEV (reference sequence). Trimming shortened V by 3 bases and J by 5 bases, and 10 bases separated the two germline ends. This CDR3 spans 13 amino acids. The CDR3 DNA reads TGTGCCAGCAGTTTTGGCTGGCGGGAGACCCAGTACTTC. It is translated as CASSFGWRETQYF.

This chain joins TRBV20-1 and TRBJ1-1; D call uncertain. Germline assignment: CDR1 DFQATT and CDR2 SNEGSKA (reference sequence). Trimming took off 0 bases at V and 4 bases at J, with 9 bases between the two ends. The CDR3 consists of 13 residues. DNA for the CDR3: TGCAGTGCTAGAGAGGGGAGTCCCACTGAAGCTTTCTTT. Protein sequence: CSAREGSPTEAFF.

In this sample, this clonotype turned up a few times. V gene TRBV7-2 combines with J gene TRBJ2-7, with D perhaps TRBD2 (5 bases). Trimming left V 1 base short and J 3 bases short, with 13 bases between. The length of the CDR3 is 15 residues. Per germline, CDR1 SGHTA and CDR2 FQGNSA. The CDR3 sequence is CASSLGRVGNYEQYF. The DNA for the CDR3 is TGTGCCAGCAGCTTAGGAAGGGTCGGGAACTACGAGCAGTACTTC. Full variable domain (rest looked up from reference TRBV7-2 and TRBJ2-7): GAGVSQSPSNKVTEKGKDVELRCDPISGHTALYWYRQSLGQGLEFLIYFQGNSAPDKSGLPSDRFSAERTGGSVSTLTIQRTQQEDSAVYLCASSLGRVGNYEQYFGPGTRLTVT.

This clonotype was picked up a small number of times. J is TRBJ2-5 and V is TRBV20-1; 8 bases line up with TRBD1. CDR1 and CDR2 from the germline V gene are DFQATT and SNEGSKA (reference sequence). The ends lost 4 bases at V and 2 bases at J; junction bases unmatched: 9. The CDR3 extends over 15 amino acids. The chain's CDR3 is CSATRFGDRQETQYF. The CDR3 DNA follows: TGCAGTGCTACCCGATTTGGGGACAGGCAAGAGACCCAGTACTTC.

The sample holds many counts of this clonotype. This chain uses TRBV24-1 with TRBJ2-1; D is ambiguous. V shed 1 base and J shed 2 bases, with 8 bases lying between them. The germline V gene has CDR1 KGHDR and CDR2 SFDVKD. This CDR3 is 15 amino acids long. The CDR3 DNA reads TGTGCCACCAGTGATTTTAGACATCCCTACAATGAGCAGTTCTTC. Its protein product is CATSDFRHPYNEQFF.

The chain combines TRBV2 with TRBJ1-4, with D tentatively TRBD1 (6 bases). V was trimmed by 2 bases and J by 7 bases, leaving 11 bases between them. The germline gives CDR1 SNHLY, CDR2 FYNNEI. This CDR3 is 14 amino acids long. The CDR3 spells CASSERGESEKLFF. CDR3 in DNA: TGTGCCAGCAGTGAAAGGGGGGAAAGTGAAAAACTGTTTTTT.

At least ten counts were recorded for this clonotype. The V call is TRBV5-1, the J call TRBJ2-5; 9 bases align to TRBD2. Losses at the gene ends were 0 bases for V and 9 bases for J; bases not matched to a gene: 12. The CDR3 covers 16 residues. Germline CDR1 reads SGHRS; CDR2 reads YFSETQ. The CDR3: CASSLAGLASQSAQYF. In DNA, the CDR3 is TGCGCCAGCAGCTTGGCCGGACTAGCGTCGCAATCCGCCCAGTACTTC.

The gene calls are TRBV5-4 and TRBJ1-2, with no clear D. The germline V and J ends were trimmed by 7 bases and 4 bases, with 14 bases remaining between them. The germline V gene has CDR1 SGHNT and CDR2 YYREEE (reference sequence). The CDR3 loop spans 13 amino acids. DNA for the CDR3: TGTGCCAGCGGCCTACTCGGGCTCTATGGCTACACCTTC. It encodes CASGLLGLYGYTF.

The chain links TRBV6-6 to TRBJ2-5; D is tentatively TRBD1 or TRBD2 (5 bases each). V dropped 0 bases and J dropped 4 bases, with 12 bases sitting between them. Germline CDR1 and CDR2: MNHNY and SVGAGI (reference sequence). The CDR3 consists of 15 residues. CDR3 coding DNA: TGTGCCAGCAGTTACTCGAGTCGGGGCGGAGAGACCCAGTACTTC. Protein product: CASSYSSRGGETQYF.

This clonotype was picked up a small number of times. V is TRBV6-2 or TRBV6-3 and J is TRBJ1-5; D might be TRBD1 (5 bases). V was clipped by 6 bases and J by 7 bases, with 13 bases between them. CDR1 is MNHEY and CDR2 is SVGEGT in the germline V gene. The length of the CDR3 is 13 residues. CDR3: CASRTLGDQPQHF. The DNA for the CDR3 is TGTGCCAGCAGGACCCTCGGGGACCAGCCCCAGCATTTT.

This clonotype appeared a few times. The CDR3 nucleotides are TGCAGTGCTACCTCAGGGGGCGGAGATCAGCCCCAGCATTTT. It encodes CSATSGGGDQPQHF. The rearrangement uses TRBV20-1 and TRBJ1-5; 8 bases match TRBD1. The CDR3 extends over 14 amino acids. Trimming took 4 bases from V and 5 from J; bases not matched to a gene: 7. Looked up from germline, CDR1 is DFQATT and CDR2 is SNEGSKA (reference sequence).

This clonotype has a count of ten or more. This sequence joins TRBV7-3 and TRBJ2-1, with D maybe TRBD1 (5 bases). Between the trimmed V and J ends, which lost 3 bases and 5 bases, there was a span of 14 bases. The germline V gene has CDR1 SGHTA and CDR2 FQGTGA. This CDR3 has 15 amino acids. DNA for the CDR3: TGTGCCAGCAGCTTCACACAGGCCGCACACAATGAGCAGTTCTTC. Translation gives CASSFTQAAHNEQFF.

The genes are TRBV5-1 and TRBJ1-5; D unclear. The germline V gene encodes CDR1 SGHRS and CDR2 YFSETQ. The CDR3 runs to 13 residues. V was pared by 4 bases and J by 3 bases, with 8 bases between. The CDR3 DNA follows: TGCGCCAGCAGCCCCGACCCCAATCAGCCCCAGCATTTT. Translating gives CASSPDPNQPQHF. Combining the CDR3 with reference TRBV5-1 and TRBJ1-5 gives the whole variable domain KAGVTQTPRYLIKTRGQQVTLSCSPISGHRSVSWYQQTPGQGLQFLFEYFSETQRNKGNFPGRFSGRQFSNSRSEMNVSTLELGDSALYLCASSPDPNQPQHFGDGTRLSIL.

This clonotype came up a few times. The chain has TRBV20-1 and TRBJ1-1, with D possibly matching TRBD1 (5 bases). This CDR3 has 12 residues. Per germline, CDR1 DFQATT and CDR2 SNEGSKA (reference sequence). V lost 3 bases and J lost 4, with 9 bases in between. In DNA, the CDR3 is TGCAGTGCTAGTTCCGGGGCCACTGAAGCTTTCTTT. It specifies CSASSGATEAFF.